The clone carrying this T cell receptor (beta chain) was picked up many times. The antigen is unknown. The CDR3 goes on 3 residues after the read ends, and that part is filled in from the germline J gene. Trimming took 3 bases from V and 7 from J, leaving 7 bases between them. CDR1 is KGHSH and CDR2 is LQKENI in the germline V gene. CDR3 length: 12 residues. Both groups were predominantly of Caucasian heritage. Profiling relied on immunoSEQ multiplex PCR, and the TCRdb table lists in-frame clones only, not all of them. Sampling found more than 20,000 clones, none seen once. The data belong to a study of T cell clonality in common variable immunodeficiency. Broader study findings: Reportedly, TCR beta sequences from common variable immunodeficiency showed fewer deletions and N-nucleotide insertions.

Sequenced input: peripheral blood mononuclear cells. The chain employs TRBV18 and TRBJ2-1; D remains unclear. The sequence was obtained from a human donor with common variable immunodeficiency. CDR3 loop: CASSPHINEQFF. CDR3 DNA, as far as it was read: TGTGCCAGCTCACCTCACATTAATGAG.